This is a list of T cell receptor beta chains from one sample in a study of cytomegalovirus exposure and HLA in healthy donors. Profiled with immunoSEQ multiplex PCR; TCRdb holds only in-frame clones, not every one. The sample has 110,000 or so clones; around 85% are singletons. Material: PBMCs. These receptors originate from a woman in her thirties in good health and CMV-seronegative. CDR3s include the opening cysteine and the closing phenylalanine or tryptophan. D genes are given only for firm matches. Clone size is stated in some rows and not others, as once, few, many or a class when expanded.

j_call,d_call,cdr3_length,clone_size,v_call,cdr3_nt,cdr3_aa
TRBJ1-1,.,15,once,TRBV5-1,TGCGCCAGCTATGGGACACCTGGAACCGACACTGAAGCTTTCTTT,CASYGTPGTDTEAFF
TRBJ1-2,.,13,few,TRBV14,TGTGCCAGCAGCTCAGGGAACGGCTATGGCTACACCTTC,CASSSGNGYGYTF
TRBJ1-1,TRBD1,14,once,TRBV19,TGTGCCAGTAGCGACAGGGGGCGCGGAACTGAAGCTTTCTTT,CASSDRGRGTEAFF
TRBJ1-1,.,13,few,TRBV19,TGTGCCAGTAGTGCCTCGAGAGGGACTGAAGCTTTCTTT,CASSASRGTEAFF
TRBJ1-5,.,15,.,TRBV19,TGTGCCAGTAGTTTCCAGGGCCTTAGCAATCAGCCCCAGCATTTT,CASSFQGLSNQPQHF
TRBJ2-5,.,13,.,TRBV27,TGTGCCAGCAGTTGGGGCGGTCAAGAGACCCAGTACTTC,CASSWGGQETQYF
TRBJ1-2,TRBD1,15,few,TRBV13,TGTGCCAGCAGCTTAGTGGGACAGGGAAACTATGGCTACACCTTC,CASSLVGQGNYGYTF
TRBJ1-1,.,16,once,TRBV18,TGTGCCAGCTCACCAGCAGGGCCGAGCGTGAACACTGAAGCTTTCTTT,CASSPAGPSVNTEAFF
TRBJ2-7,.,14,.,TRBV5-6,TGTGCCAGCAGAAAAGGGGGGGCCTCCTACGAGCAGTACTTC,CASRKGGASYEQYF
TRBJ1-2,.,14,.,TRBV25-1,TGTGCCAGCAGTGAATGGGGCCCCGGCTATGGCTACACCTTC,CASSEWGPGYGYTF
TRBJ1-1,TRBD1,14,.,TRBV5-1,TGCGCCAGCAGCCGTGGGACAGGGGGCGGAGAAGCTTTCTTT,CASSRGTGGGEAFF
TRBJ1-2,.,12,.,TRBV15,TGTGCCACCAGCATTCCGACATCTGGCTACACCTTC,CATSIPTSGYTF
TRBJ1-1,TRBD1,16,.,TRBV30,TGTGCCTGGAGTTTTACAGGGGCCCCCGGGAACACTGAAGCTTTCTTT,CAWSFTGAPGNTEAFF
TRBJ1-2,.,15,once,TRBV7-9,TGTGCCAGCAGCTTAGGTCTGGTACCAGGGCAAGGCTACACCTTC,CASSLGLVPGQGYTF
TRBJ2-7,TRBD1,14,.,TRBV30,TGTGCCTGGACCCTTAGGGGGCAGGGGAGCGAGCAGTACTTC,CAWTLRGQGSEQYF
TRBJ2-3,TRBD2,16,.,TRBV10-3,TGTGCCATCAGGAGGGAAGCGGGGGTGATCACAGATACGCAGTATTTT,CAIRREAGVITDTQYF
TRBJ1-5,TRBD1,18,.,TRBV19,TGTGCCAGTAGTACGACCAGGGGGCGCCCGGATAGCAATCAGCCCCAGCATTTT,CASSTTRGRPDSNQPQHF
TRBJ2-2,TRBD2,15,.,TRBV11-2,TGTGCCAGCAGCCAAAGCGGACTAGCGGGGCGGGAGCTGTTTTTT,CASSQSGLAGRELFF
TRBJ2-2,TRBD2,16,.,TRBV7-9,TGTGCCAGCAGTTCCACTAGCGGGGTAAACACCGGGGAGCTGTTTTTT,CASSSTSGVNTGELFF
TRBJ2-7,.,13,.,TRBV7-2,TGTGCCAGCAGCCCCGCGGTTGCCTACGAGCAGTACTTC,CASSPAVAYEQYF
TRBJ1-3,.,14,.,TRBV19,TGTGCCACCACACAGGGAAGGGCTGGAAACACCATATATTTT,CATTQGRAGNTIYF
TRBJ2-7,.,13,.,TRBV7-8,TGTGCCAGCAGCCAGACCTCAGGGTCCGAGCAGTACTTC,CASSQTSGSEQYF
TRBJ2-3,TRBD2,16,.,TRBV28,TGTGCCAGCAGTACCCTAGCGGGGGGGCGGCCAGATACGCAGTATTTT,CASSTLAGGRPDTQYF
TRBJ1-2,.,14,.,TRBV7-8,TGTGCCAGCAGCTTAGATCGGCAGGGGTATGGCTACACCTTC,CASSLDRQGYGYTF
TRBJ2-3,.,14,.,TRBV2,TGTGCCAGCAAGCAGGGGATAGTAGGAGATACGCAGTATTTT,CASKQGIVGDTQYF
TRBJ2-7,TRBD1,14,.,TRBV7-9,TGTGCCAGCGGAGGGGACAGGGAATTCTACGAGCAGTACTTC,CASGGDREFYEQYF
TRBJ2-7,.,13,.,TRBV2,TGTGCCAGCACCCGGGACAACTCCTACGAGCAGTACTTC,CASTRDNSYEQYF
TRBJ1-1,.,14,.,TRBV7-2,TGTGCCAGCAGCGCATCACAGGGAAACACTGAAGCTTTCTTT,CASSASQGNTEAFF
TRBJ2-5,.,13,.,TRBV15,TGTGCCACCAGCAGAGTATACGGAGCGGCCCAGTACTTC,CATSRVYGAAQYF
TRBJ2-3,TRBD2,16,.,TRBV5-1,TGCGCCAGCAGCCCGGGACTAGCGGGGGGTGCAGATACGCAGTATTTT,CASSPGLAGGADTQYF
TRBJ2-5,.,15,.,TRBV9,TGTGCCAGCAGCCCCGTCGGGCTAGCCCTAGAGACCCAGTACTTC,CASSPVGLALETQYF
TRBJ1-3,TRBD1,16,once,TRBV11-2,TGTGCCAGCAGCCGTTTAGGGACAGGGGACGGAAACACCATATATTTT,CASSRLGTGDGNTIYF
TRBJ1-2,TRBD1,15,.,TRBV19,TGTGCCAGTAGTACCCCGGGACAGGATCCCTATGGCTACACCTTC,CASSTPGQDPYGYTF
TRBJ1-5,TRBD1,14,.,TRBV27,TGTGCCAGCAGTTCACCACAGGGGTATCAGCCCCAGCATTTT,CASSSPQGYQPQHF
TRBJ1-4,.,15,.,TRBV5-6,TGTGCCAGCAGCTTGGCCGGGCAGGGAGGCGAAAAACTGTTTTTT,CASSLAGQGGEKLFF
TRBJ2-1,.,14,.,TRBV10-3,TGTGCCATCAGTGAGTCTTATGGGGCTTTCGAGCAGTTCTTC,CAISESYGAFEQFF
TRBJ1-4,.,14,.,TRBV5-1,TGCGCCAGCAGCCAGCTGGCGGGGGATGAAAAACTGTTTTTT,CASSQLAGDEKLFF
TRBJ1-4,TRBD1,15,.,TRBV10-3,TGTGCCATCAGTGAACGGGAGACAGGGGGGGAAAAACTGTTTTTT,CAISERETGGEKLFF
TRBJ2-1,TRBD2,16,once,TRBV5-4,TGTGCCAGCAGCCTATCTACTAGGCGGGGGGACAATGAGCAGTTCTTC,CASSLSTRRGDNEQFF
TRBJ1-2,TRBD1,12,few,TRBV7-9,TGTGCCAGCAGCACAGGGGGCTATGGCTACACCTTC,CASSTGGYGYTF
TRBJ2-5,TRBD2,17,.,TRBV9,TGTGCCAGCAGCCCGGGACTAGCGGGCGGCCTAGTAGAGACCCAGTACTTC,CASSPGLAGGLVETQYF
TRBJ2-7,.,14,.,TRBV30,TGTGCCTGGAGTGTACAGGGCAGGCGCTACGAGCAGTACTTC,CAWSVQGRRYEQYF
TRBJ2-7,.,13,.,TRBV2,TGTGCCAGCAGTGGGGGGGGCGAAGACGAGCAGTACTTC,CASSGGGEDEQYF
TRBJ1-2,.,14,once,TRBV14,TGTGCCAGCAGCCAAGATCAGGGGTACTATGGCTACACCTTC,CASSQDQGYYGYTF
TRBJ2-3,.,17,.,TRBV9,TGTGCCAGCAGCGTAGCCGGACCGGCGGGGCGCACAGATACGCAGTATTTT,CASSVAGPAGRTDTQYF
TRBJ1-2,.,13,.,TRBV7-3,TGTGCCAGCAGCCCGGACAGCAACTATGGCTACACCTTC,CASSPDSNYGYTF
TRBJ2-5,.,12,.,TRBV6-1,TGTGCCAGCATTTCGGTTCAAGAGACCCAGTACTTC,CASISVQETQYF
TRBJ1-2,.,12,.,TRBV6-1,TGTGCCAGTAGTAGCGCTCTTTTTGGCTACACCTTC,CASSSALFGYTF
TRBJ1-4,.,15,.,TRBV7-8,TGTGCCAGCAGCGGGCGCACAGGGTCTATAGAAAAACTGTTTTTT,CASSGRTGSIEKLFF
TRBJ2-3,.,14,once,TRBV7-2,TGTGCCAGCAGCTTACGGGAAGTGACAGATACGCAGTATTTT,CASSLREVTDTQYF
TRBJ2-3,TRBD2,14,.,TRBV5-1,TGCGCCAACACCAGCGGGGGGGCTAGAGATACGCAGTATTTT,CANTSGGARDTQYF